One and the same sample provided the 18 T cell receptor beta chains below, sequenced in a study of OX40 agonist ivuxolimab in advanced cancers. The method was immunoSEQ multiplex PCR; TCRdb's version includes in-frame clones alone and lacks a portion of them. This table has 75,000 to 95,000 clones, more than 80% appearing once. Sequencing was performed on CD4+ or CD8+ T cells sorted from blood, taken in a trial of the OX40 agonist ivuxolimab. Receptors originate from an adult with an advanced solid tumor such as melanoma, head and neck, liver or kidney cancer.

The chain carries TRBV18 and TRBJ2-3; no reliable D call. Per germline, CDR1 KGHSH and CDR2 LQKENI. CDR3 length: 12 amino acids. V dropped 1 base and J dropped 5 bases, with 4 bases sitting between them. CDR3 bases: TGTGCCAGCTCACCACAGCAAGATACGCAGTATTTT. Translating it yields CASSPQQDTQYF.

The chain is built from TRBV5-1 and TRBJ2-1; 7 bases agree with TRBD1. The V gene end was trimmed by 0 bases and the J gene end by 12 bases; junction bases not matched to a gene: 12. This CDR3 spans 15 amino acids. The V gene's germline CDR1 is SGHRS and CDR2 YFSETQ. CDR3 loop: CASSLARGLQGAQFF. The CDR3 nucleotides are TGCGCCAGCAGCTTGGCCAGGGGGTTACAGGGAGCGCAGTTCTTC.

The chain couples TRBV10-3 to TRBJ2-1; 10 nucleotides agree with TRBD2. The CDR3 runs to 16 residues. Germline CDR1 and CDR2: ENHRY and SYGVKD. V dropped 8 bases and J dropped 7; count of bases not matched to a gene: 14. The CDR3 is CAIGLRTSGEGNEQFF. The CDR3 region has the DNA TGTGCCATCGGACTTCGGACTAGCGGTGAAGGGAATGAGCAGTTCTTC.

The chain employs TRBV21-1 and TRBJ1-2; TRBD1 is the table's D call and was not checked against the DNA. TRBV21-1 is reported as a pseudogene. The CDR3 covers 15 residues. CDR3 DNA sequence: TGTGCCAGCAGCAAAAGGACAGGGGTCGCTTCTGGCTACACCTTC. It yields the protein CASSKRTGVASGYTF.

The chain employs TRBV4-2 and TRBJ2-5; TRBD2 matches 14 bases. Germline assignment: CDR1 LGHNA and CDR2 YNFKEQ. Losses at the gene ends were 4 bases for V and 2 bases for J; bases not matched to a gene: 3. CDR3 size: 16 residues. The DNA of the CDR3 is TGTGCCAGCAGCCCGAGGACTAGCGGGGGGCAAGAGACCCAGTACTTC. Amino acid sequence: CASSPRTSGGQETQYF.

The chain joins TRBV5-1 to TRBJ2-5; the D gene is possibly TRBD1 (5 bases). V dropped 0 bases and J dropped 5 bases, with 8 bases sitting between them. The CDR3 extends over 13 amino acids. Germline V gives CDR1 SGHRS, CDR2 YFSETQ. CDR3 loop: CASSLAGLETQYF. CDR3 DNA sequence: TGCGCCAGCAGCTTGGCAGGGTTGGAGACCCAGTACTTC.

The rearrangement links TRBV19 to TRBJ1-2, with D possibly TRBD1 on 5 matching bases. Germline CDR1 is LNHDA and CDR2 is SQIVND (reference sequence). Trimming removed 2 bases at V and 5 bases at J, with 9 bases between. The CDR3 consists of 13 residues. The CDR3 nucleotides read TGTGCCAGTAGTATACAGGGCACTTATGGCTACACCTTC. Its protein is CASSIQGTYGYTF.

This chain connects TRBV7-3 to TRBJ2-5; D is tentatively TRBD1 or TRBD2 (6 bases each). The V and J ends lost 3 bases and 5 bases respectively, with 13 bases between them. CDR3 length equals 14 residues. CDR1 is SGHTA and CDR2 is FQGTGA in the germline V gene. DNA of the CDR3: TGTGCCAGCAGCTTTCTGGGGGGCCGCGAGACCCAGTACTTC. Translating gives CASSFLGGRETQYF.

This sequence joins TRBV6-6 and TRBJ2-3, with 8 bases lining up with TRBD2. The CDR3 covers 13 residues. Trimming at V came to 10 bases and at J to 0 bases, leaving 3 bases not matched to a gene. CDR1 MNHNY and CDR2 SVGAGI come from the germline V gene (reference sequence). CDR3 region: CAIQRGSTDTQYF. The CDR3 region has the DNA TGTGCCATCCAGCGGGGGAGCACAGATACGCAGTATTTT.

This chain links TRBV5-1 with TRBJ1-1; TRBD1 might be the D (5 bases). Trimming shortened V by 0 bases and J by 0 bases, and 21 bases separated the two germline ends. The germline V gene encodes CDR1 SGHRS and CDR2 YFSETQ. The CDR3 loop spans 19 amino acids. CDR3 region: CASSLVRGSSHFMNTEAFF. The CDR3 coding sequence is TGCGCCAGCAGCTTGGTTCGGGGCTCCTCGCACTTTATGAACACTGAAGCTTTCTTT.

The chain uses TRBV15 and TRBJ2-5, with D possibly being TRBD2 (5 bases). The DNA end favors TRBJ2-7, so the J call may be wrong. Germline assignment: CDR1 LNHNV and CDR2 YYDKDF (reference sequence). The CDR3 runs 16 residues. The CDR3 sequence: CATSRDWRSSAYEQYF. CDR3 coding DNA: TGTGCCACCAGCAGAGATTGGAGGTCGTCGGCTTACGAGCAGTACTTC.

This clone appeared a single time. The chain combines TRBV6-6 with TRBJ2-7; 7 bases fit TRBD1. The CDR3 has 15 residues. J was trimmed by 5 bases and V by 9 bases; bases with no gene match: 16. Germline V CDR1 and CDR2: MNHNY, SVGAGI (reference sequence). The CDR3 is CASMCYRGFLNEQYV. CDR3 bases: TGTGCCAGTATGTGCTACAGGGGATTCTTGAACGAGCAGTACGTC.

The rearrangement joins TRBV6-1 to TRBJ2-7; D is unclear. The CDR3 contains 12 residues. Germline CDR1 reads MNHNS; CDR2 reads SASEGT. Trimming pared 0 bases from V and 7 bases from J, leaving 7 bases between. Written as DNA, the CDR3 is TGTGCCAGCAGTGAAGCGTTGGGGGAGCAGTACGTC. Protein sequence: CASSEALGEQYV.

The gene calls are TRBV6-5 and TRBJ2-5, with D hard to call. The length of the CDR3 is 15 residues. The V end was cut by 6 bases, the J end by 3 bases, with 17 bases between. Germline CDR1 and CDR2: MNHEY and SVGAGI. CDR3 DNA: TGTGCCAGCAGCTTGATTGGATTCTCGGAAGAGACCCAGTACTTC. Encoded protein: CASSLIGFSEETQYF.

V gene TRBV9 combines with J gene TRBJ1-2, with D unresolved. Germline V gives CDR1 SGDLS, CDR2 YYNGEE. The length of the CDR3 is 14 residues. Trimming took off 4 bases at V and 0 bases at J, with 10 bases between the two ends. The DNA for the CDR3 is TGTGCCAGCAGCCCCCTGACATCTAACTATGGCTACACCTTC. Translating it yields CASSPLTSNYGYTF.

This chain joins TRBV18 and TRBJ2-5; TRBD1 might be the D (5 bases). V dropped 6 bases and J dropped 2 bases, with 13 bases sitting between them. The germline CDR1 and CDR2 sequences are KGHSH and LQKENI. This CDR3 comprises 14 residues. The CDR3 nucleotides read TGTGCCAGCTCGCAGTCAGGGTCACAAGAGACCCAGTACTTC. Protein: CASSQSGSQETQYF.

This chain connects TRBV6-5 to TRBJ1-1; D not resolved. CDR3 length: 14 amino acids. V was shortened by 6 bases and J by 3 bases, with 14 bases between the two germline ends. Per the germline V gene, CDR1 is MNHEY and CDR2 is SVGAGI. The CDR3 region has the DNA TGTGCCAGCAGACCGGGCGTGCTCCACACTGAAGCTTTCTTT. Translation gives CASRPGVLHTEAFF.

This sequence joins TRBV5-1 and TRBJ1-2; TRBD1 is a possible D gene (5 bases). Germline CDR1 SGHRS, CDR2 YFSETQ. The CDR3 consists of 13 residues. V lost 1 base, J lost 6 bases, and 10 bases lay in between. The CDR3 nucleotides read TGCGCCAGCAGCTTGAGTTCAGGGAATGGCTACACCTTC. Translated: CASSLSSGNGYTF.